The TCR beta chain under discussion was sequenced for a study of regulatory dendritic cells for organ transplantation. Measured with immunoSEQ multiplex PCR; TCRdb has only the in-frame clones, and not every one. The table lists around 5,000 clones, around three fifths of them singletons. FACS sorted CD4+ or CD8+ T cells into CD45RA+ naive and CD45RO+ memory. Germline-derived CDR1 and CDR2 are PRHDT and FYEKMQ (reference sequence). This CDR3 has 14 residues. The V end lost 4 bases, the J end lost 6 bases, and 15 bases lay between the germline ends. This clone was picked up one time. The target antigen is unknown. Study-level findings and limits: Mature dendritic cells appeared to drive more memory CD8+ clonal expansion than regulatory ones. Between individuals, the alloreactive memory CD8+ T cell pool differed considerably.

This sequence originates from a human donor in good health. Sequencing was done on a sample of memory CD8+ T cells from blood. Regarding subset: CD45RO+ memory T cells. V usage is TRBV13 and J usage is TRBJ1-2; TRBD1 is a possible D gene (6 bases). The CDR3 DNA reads TGTGCCAGCAGCTCAGGCCGGGGGGCCCATGGCTACACCTTC. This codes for CASSSGRGAHGYTF.